The clone carrying this T cell receptor (beta chain) was seen only a few times. Antigen specificity is unknown. Any patient presenting with uncontrolled infection, other autoimmune disease, pregnancy or lactation was left out. Researchers took RNA transcripts and amplified the TCR beta CDR3 regions from them. The TCR CDR3 was amplified in a first-round RT-PCR using the HTBI primer set. TCRdb re-called the multiplex PCR reads with MiXCR, one entry per CDR3 protein. The sample lists hundreds of thousands of distinct CDR3 sequences, around 20% occurring once. Germline CDR1 is DFQATT and CDR2 is SNEGSKA (reference sequence). V was shortened by 1 base and J by 5 bases, with 15 bases between the two germline ends. The CDR3 contains 15 residues. These data are taken from a study of T cells in Graves' hyperthyroidism and ophthalmopathy. Study-level findings and limits: Blood also contained most expanded thyroid clonotypes above 0.001. Classification by a 13 V-J model distinguished ophthalmopathy from stable hyperthyroidism.

The chain links TRBV20-1 to TRBJ2-1, with TRBD1 as a possible D gene (6 bases). The sample taken for sequencing was blood. This clonotype originated in a man younger than 45 with Graves' ophthalmopathy. The CDR3 protein is CSARGVIRGHNEQFF. As DNA, the CDR3 is TGCAGTGCTAGAGGGGTCATCAGGGGACACAATGAGCAGTTCTTC.